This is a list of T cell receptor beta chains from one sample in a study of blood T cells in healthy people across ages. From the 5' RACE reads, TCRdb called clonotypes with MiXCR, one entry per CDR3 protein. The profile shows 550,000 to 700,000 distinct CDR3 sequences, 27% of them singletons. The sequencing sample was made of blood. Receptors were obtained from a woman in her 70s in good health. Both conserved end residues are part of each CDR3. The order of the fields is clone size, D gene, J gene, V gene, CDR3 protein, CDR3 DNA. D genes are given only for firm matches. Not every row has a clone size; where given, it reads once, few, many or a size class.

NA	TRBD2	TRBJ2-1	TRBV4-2	CASSQATLAGGPDEQFF	TGTGCCAGCAGCCAAGCCACGCTAGCGGGGGGGCCAGATGAGCAGTTCTTC
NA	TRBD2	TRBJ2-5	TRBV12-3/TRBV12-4	CASSLSGITTETQYF	TGTGCCAGCAGCCTTAGCGGGATCACGACCGAGACCCAGTACTTC
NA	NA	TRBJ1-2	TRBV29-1	CSVGTTDNYGYTF	TGCAGCGTAGGAACTACAGATAACTATGGCTACACCTTC
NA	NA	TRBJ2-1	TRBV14	CASSQVALDYNEQFF	TGTGCCAGCAGCCAAGTGGCACTAGACTACAATGAGCAGTTCTTC
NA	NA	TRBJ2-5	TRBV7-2	CASSSRIPSGETLYF	TGTGCCAGCAGCTCCCGTATTCCCTCCGGGGAGACCCTGTACTTC
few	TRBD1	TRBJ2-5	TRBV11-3	CASSSTGTAETQYF	TGTGCCAGCAGCTCGACCGGGACAGCTGAGACCCAGTACTTC
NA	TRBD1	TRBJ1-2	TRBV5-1	CASSLAITGDSYGYTF	TGCGCCAGCAGCTTGGCCATCACAGGGGACAGTTATGGCTACACCTTC
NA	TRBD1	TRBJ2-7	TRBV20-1	CSAMDRVSSYEQYF	TGCAGTGCTATGGACAGGGTGAGCTCCTACGAGCAGTACTTC
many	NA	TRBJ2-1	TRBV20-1	CSAPIHNEQFF	TGCAGTGCACCGATTCACAATGAGCAGTTCTTC
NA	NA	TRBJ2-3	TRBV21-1	CASSKLGILCTDTQYF	TGTGCCAGCAGCAAATTGGGGATACTTTGCACAGATACGCAGTATTTT
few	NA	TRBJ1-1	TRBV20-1	CSAPFQQGEAFF	TGCAGTGCTCCGTTTCAACAGGGAGAAGCTTTCTTT
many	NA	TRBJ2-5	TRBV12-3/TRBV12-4	CASSTVETQYF	TGTGCCAGCAGTACAGTGGAGACCCAGTACTTC
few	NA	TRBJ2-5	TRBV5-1	CASSLLGTEETQYF	TGCGCCAGCAGCTTGCTGGGGACTGAAGAGACCCAGTACTTC
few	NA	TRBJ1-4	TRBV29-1	CSVEDQRLGEKLFF	TGCAGCGTTGAAGATCAACGTCTAGGCGAAAAACTGTTTTTT
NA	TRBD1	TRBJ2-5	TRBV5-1	CASSRDRTSLETQYF	TGCGCCAGCAGTAGGGACAGGACCTCCCTAGAGACCCAGTACTTC